This T cell receptor (beta chain) comes out of a study of blood T cell repertoires in COVID-19. The assay was immunoSEQ multiplex PCR, and TCRdb's table has in-frame clones only and misses some. Of some 24,000 clones in the sample, 70% to 90% were seen once. The source material was peripheral blood. This clonotype was obtained from a man between 65 and 80 years old with acute or convalescent COVID-19.

For the CDR3, the DNA is TGTGCCACCAGTGATGAGTTCCGAGCTTTCTTT. Its translation is CATSDEFRAFF. The rearrangement uses TRBV24-1 and TRBJ1-1, with D unclear. CDR3 size: 11 residues. The V gene lost 3 bases and the J gene lost 10 bases, with 8 bases spanning the gap. CDR1 is KGHDR, CDR2 SFDVKD, per germline.